The entry that follows covers one T cell receptor beta chain sequence. Its specificity is not known. TCRdb re-called the reads with MiXCR, one entry per CDR3 protein. The sample lists roughly 500,000 distinct CDR3 sequences; 42% were seen once. These data originate in a study of T cell repertoires in cytomegalovirus infection. In the study overall: Recently identified HLA-C-restricted and well-studied HLA-B-restricted CMV epitopes were used. Carrying CMV and the relevant HLA type showed in public TCR beta signatures.

The CDR3 spans 12 residues. The V and J ends lost 4 bases and 14 bases respectively, with 12 bases between them. Germline-derived CDR1 and CDR2 are SEHNR and FQNEAQ (reference sequence). Points from the study as a whole: There were HLA-C-restricted CMV-specific TCR beta clonotypes dominating the ex vivo response. Of the TCR beta families, the public ones yielded a cumulative frequency that identified carriers of CMV plus the relevant HLA.

This TCR derives from a human donor in good health (CMV status not recorded). Some clones in this sample may be carry-over from other donors' samples. The sample consisted of cultured PBMCs, taken from culture after CMV antigen stimulation. The chain is built from TRBV7-9 and TRBJ1-6; no firm D call. For the CDR3, the DNA is TGTGCCAGCAGCTCGGGCGTGAGGGCCCTCCACTTT. It codes for CASSSGVRALHF.